The T cell receptor beta chain under discussion was sequenced for a study of blood T cell repertoires in COVID-19. In the study overall: The study drew acute and convalescent COVID-19 samples from the United States, Italy and Spain. PBMCs, B-cell-depleted T cells, or T cells were the source of the cDNA or gDNA that made up the material.

In the original workflow: By means of reference gene primer amplification, nucleated cell counts were estimated. Clones were sequenced by immunoSEQ multiplex PCR, and TCRdb holds only the in-frame ones, with some missing. D and trimming come from the DNA, and the V and J calls and clone size come from that table. The repertoire holds some 39,000 clones, with roughly 90% as singletons. Per the germline V gene, CDR1 is SGHRS and CDR2 is YFSETQ. V shed 6 bases and J shed 1 base, with 14 bases lying between them. This CDR3 region has 15 residues. This chain links TRBV5-1 with TRBJ2-1; D gene ambiguous. The receptor's source is a human donor in a cohort sampled during active COVID-19. Sequencing input: peripheral blood. CDR3 amino acids: CASNPEFYSYNEQFF. For the CDR3, the DNA is TGCGCCAGCAACCCGGAGTTTTATTCCTACAATGAGCAGTTCTTC.